This is a list of T cell receptor beta chains from one sample in a study of beta chain features in type 1 diabetes. Profiled with immunoSEQ multiplex PCR; TCRdb holds only in-frame clones, not every one. The profile shows about 620,000 clones, about a sixth of them singletons. The sequenced sample consisted of naive CD4+ T cells from blood. These receptors were taken from a man younger than 30 in good health. Both conserved end residues are part of each CDR3. The D gene is left open where the match is weak. A clone size is listed for some rows: how often the clone was seen (once, few, many), or a class if it is expanded.

CDR3nt: TGCGCCAGCAGTGGCCGACCCGGGACAGACTACGAGCAGTACTTC
CDR3aa: CASSGRPGTDYEQYF
j_gene: TRBJ2-7
v_gene: TRBV23-1
abundance: many
d_gene: TRBD1

CDR3nt: TGTGCCAGGGGGACAGGGCCTAAACTCTATGGCTACACCTTC
CDR3aa: CARGTGPKLYGYTF
j_gene: TRBJ1-2
v_gene: TRBV19
abundance: NA
d_gene: TRBD1

CDR3nt: TGTGCCAGCAGCCAAGGCCCCGGGGCCCCCTACGAGCAGTACTTC
CDR3aa: CASSQGPGAPYEQYF
j_gene: TRBJ2-7
v_gene: TRBV7-2
abundance: few
d_gene: NA

CDR3nt: TGTGCCGCCCGGACTAGCGGGAGAGGGTATACGCAGTATTTT
CDR3aa: CAARTSGRGYTQYF
j_gene: TRBJ2-3
v_gene: TRBV28
abundance: few
d_gene: TRBD2

CDR3nt: TGTGCCAGCTCACCACTCGAAAACGGCAATTCACCCCTCCACTTT
CDR3aa: CASSPLENGNSPLHF
j_gene: TRBJ1-6
v_gene: TRBV18
abundance: few
d_gene: NA

CDR3nt: TGTGCCATCAGAGACAGTGACCTACGAGAGCAGTACTTC
CDR3aa: CAIRDSDLREQYF
j_gene: TRBJ2-7
v_gene: TRBV10-3
abundance: NA
d_gene: NA

CDR3nt: TGTGCCAGCAGCTTAGTTGGGGTGAGCAATCAGCCCCAGCATTTT
CDR3aa: CASSLVGVSNQPQHF
j_gene: TRBJ1-5
v_gene: TRBV7-2
abundance: NA
d_gene: NA

CDR3nt: TGTGCCATCAGTCAGGGGAAGGAGACCCAGTACTTC
CDR3aa: CAISQGKETQYF
j_gene: TRBJ2-5
v_gene: TRBV10-3
abundance: NA
d_gene: NA

CDR3nt: TGTGCCAGCAGGGAGACAGGGGGTTCAGATACGCAGTATTTT
CDR3aa: CASRETGGSDTQYF
j_gene: TRBJ2-3
v_gene: TRBV7-9
abundance: few
d_gene: TRBD1

CDR3nt: TGCGCCAGCAGCCTGGATGGTCAGGTCGGGAAGTTC
CDR3aa: CASSLDGQVGKF
j_gene: TRBJ2-7
v_gene: TRBV5-1
abundance: few
d_gene: NA

CDR3nt: TGTGCCAGCAGTTTACCGGACCAACGCAAGCAGTACTTC
CDR3aa: CASSLPDQRKQYF
j_gene: TRBJ2-7
v_gene: TRBV28
abundance: NA
d_gene: NA

CDR3nt: TGTGCCAGCAGAACTGGACTAGCGGCGACACAAGAGACCCAGTACTTC
CDR3aa: CASRTGLAATQETQYF
j_gene: TRBJ2-5
v_gene: TRBV28
abundance: few
d_gene: TRBD2

CDR3nt: TGCAGCGCGGGGACAGGGGGTGAGCAGTACTTC
CDR3aa: CSAGTGGEQYF
j_gene: TRBJ2-7
v_gene: TRBV29-1
abundance: NA
d_gene: TRBD1

CDR3nt: TGCGCCAGCAGCCAAGGGACTGAAGAGACCCAGTACTTC
CDR3aa: CASSQGTEETQYF
j_gene: TRBJ2-5
v_gene: TRBV4-3
abundance: NA
d_gene: NA

CDR3nt: TGTGCCTGGAGTAGGCAGGGTGGTTCACCCCTCCACTTT
CDR3aa: CAWSRQGGSPLHF
j_gene: TRBJ1-6
v_gene: TRBV30
abundance: few
d_gene: NA

CDR3nt: TGCGCCAGCAGCAGCCGGATAAGGGCCGACGAGCAGTACTTC
CDR3aa: CASSSRIRADEQYF
j_gene: TRBJ2-7
v_gene: TRBV4-1
abundance: NA
d_gene: NA

CDR3nt: TGTGCCAGCACAGGACAGAACACCGGGGAGCTGTTTTTT
CDR3aa: CASTGQNTGELFF
j_gene: TRBJ2-2
v_gene: TRBV25-1
abundance: few
d_gene: NA

CDR3nt: TGTGCCAGCAGTGAATTGGTCAGGGTTAGGTTTTGGCATGGCTACACCTTC
CDR3aa: CASSELVRVRFWHGYTF
j_gene: TRBJ1-2
v_gene: TRBV2
abundance: NA
d_gene: NA

CDR3nt: TGTGCCACCAGCAGAGTTTGGTCTGAAGCTTTCTTT
CDR3aa: CATSRVWSEAFF
j_gene: TRBJ1-1
v_gene: TRBV15
abundance: once
d_gene: NA

CDR3nt: TGCGCCAGCAGAACCGACACAGGGCTCTACGAGCAGTACTTC
CDR3aa: CASRTDTGLYEQYF
j_gene: TRBJ2-7
v_gene: TRBV5-1
abundance: NA
d_gene: NA

CDR3nt: TGTGCCAGCAGCGTGAACCTCATGGAGGGGGGTTCTGGCTACACCTTC
CDR3aa: CASSVNLMEGGSGYTF
j_gene: TRBJ1-2
v_gene: TRBV9
abundance: few
d_gene: NA

CDR3nt: TGTGCCAGCCGAGGGTTCTATGGCTACACCTTC
CDR3aa: CASRGFYGYTF
j_gene: TRBJ1-2
v_gene: TRBV6-6
abundance: few
d_gene: NA

CDR3nt: TGTGCCAGCAGGTCGGACATGGCCACTGAAGCTTTCTTT
CDR3aa: CASRSDMATEAFF
j_gene: TRBJ1-1
v_gene: TRBV6-6
abundance: NA
d_gene: NA

CDR3nt: TGTGCCATCAGTCCAAGAGGGACTAGCGGGAGGCACAATGAGCAGTTCTTC
CDR3aa: CAISPRGTSGRHNEQFF
j_gene: TRBJ2-1
v_gene: TRBV10-3
abundance: NA
d_gene: TRBD2

CDR3nt: TGCGCCAGCAGCTTGGATCCCGCAGCCGGGGAGCTGTTTTTT
CDR3aa: CASSLDPAAGELFF
j_gene: TRBJ2-2
v_gene: TRBV5-1
abundance: NA
d_gene: NA

CDR3nt: TGCAGCGTTGAAGGGATCAGGGGAGCCGGAAACACCATATATTTT
CDR3aa: CSVEGIRGAGNTIYF
j_gene: TRBJ1-3
v_gene: TRBV29-1
abundance: few
d_gene: NA

CDR3nt: TGTGCCAGCAGTGAACTGCCGCTTCTTTCGGGCTACACCTTC
CDR3aa: CASSELPLLSGYTF
j_gene: TRBJ1-2
v_gene: TRBV2
abundance: NA
d_gene: NA

CDR3nt: TGTGCCAGCAGCCAAGTTGCCGGGGGAGCCGGGGAGCTGTTTTTT
CDR3aa: CASSQVAGGAGELFF
j_gene: TRBJ2-2
v_gene: TRBV14
abundance: few
d_gene: NA

CDR3nt: TGTGCCAGCAGCAGCCGCCCCGGTCCCTACGAGCAGTACTTC
CDR3aa: CASSSRPGPYEQYF
j_gene: TRBJ2-7
v_gene: TRBV13
abundance: NA
d_gene: NA

CDR3nt: TGCGCCAGCAGCGTGAGGGGGGACACTGAAGCTTTCTTT
CDR3aa: CASSVRGDTEAFF
j_gene: TRBJ1-1
v_gene: TRBV5-1
abundance: NA
d_gene: NA

CDR3nt: TGTGCCAGCAGCTTAGCGGTAGGGTCCTACAATGAGCAGTTCTTC
CDR3aa: CASSLAVGSYNEQFF
j_gene: TRBJ2-1
v_gene: TRBV5-5
abundance: NA
d_gene: NA

CDR3nt: TGTGCCAGCAGCTTCAGTGGCGGGAACAGGGGGCCATCCTATGGCTACACCTTC
CDR3aa: CASSFSGGNRGPSYGYTF
j_gene: TRBJ1-2
v_gene: TRBV7-3
abundance: NA
d_gene: TRBD1

CDR3nt: TGTGCCAGCAGGGGTAGCACAGATACGCAGTATTTT
CDR3aa: CASRGSTDTQYF
j_gene: TRBJ2-3
v_gene: TRBV28
abundance: few
d_gene: NA

CDR3nt: TGTGCCAGCAGCCGGGCTAGGAAACAAGAGACCCAGTACTTC
CDR3aa: CASSRARKQETQYF
j_gene: TRBJ2-5
v_gene: TRBV5-4
abundance: NA
d_gene: NA

CDR3nt: TGTGCCAGCAGTTTAGACAGGCCGCCCTACGAGCAGTACTTC
CDR3aa: CASSLDRPPYEQYF
j_gene: TRBJ2-7
v_gene: TRBV28
abundance: few
d_gene: NA

CDR3nt: TGTGCCAGCAGCTTAACAGGGGTCTACGAGCAGTACTTC
CDR3aa: CASSLTGVYEQYF
j_gene: TRBJ2-7
v_gene: TRBV7-2
abundance: few
d_gene: TRBD1

CDR3nt: TGTGCCAGCAGTTTTTCCCTGTCCTACGAGCAGTACTTC
CDR3aa: CASSFSLSYEQYF
j_gene: TRBJ2-7
v_gene: TRBV28
abundance: few
d_gene: NA

CDR3nt: TGTGCCAGCAGTTACTCGTTAGCGTCGATCTACAATGAGCAGTTCTTC
CDR3aa: CASSYSLASIYNEQFF
j_gene: TRBJ2-1
v_gene: TRBV6-5
abundance: NA
d_gene: NA

CDR3nt: TGTGCCAGCAGCGTAGGGACTAGCGGGGCCCAAGAGACCCAGTACTTC
CDR3aa: CASSVGTSGAQETQYF
j_gene: TRBJ2-5
v_gene: TRBV9
abundance: few
d_gene: TRBD2

CDR3nt: TGTGCCAGCAGCTTGGGCCTCGGGACTAGCGGGATTTACGAGCAGTACTTC
CDR3aa: CASSLGLGTSGIYEQYF
j_gene: TRBJ2-7
v_gene: TRBV5-4
abundance: few
d_gene: TRBD2

CDR3nt: TGTGCCAGCAGTGTGGGACAGGGAGTAGTCTACGAGCAGTACTTC
CDR3aa: CASSVGQGVVYEQYF
j_gene: TRBJ2-7
v_gene: TRBV6-1
abundance: NA
d_gene: TRBD1

CDR3nt: TGCAGCGTTGAAGATCTTTACAGTCTTGCCTACGAGCAGTACTTC
CDR3aa: CSVEDLYSLAYEQYF
j_gene: TRBJ2-7
v_gene: TRBV29-1
abundance: NA
d_gene: NA

CDR3nt: TGTGCCAGCAGCTTATTCCAAGCCAACGTCCTGACTTTC
CDR3aa: CASSLFQANVLTF
j_gene: TRBJ2-6
v_gene: TRBV7-9
abundance: few
d_gene: NA

CDR3nt: TGTGCCAGCAGTTTAGGATGGCGGTCTCAGGGCGGGGCCTCCTACAATGAGCAGTTCTTC
CDR3aa: CASSLGWRSQGGASYNEQFF
j_gene: TRBJ2-1
v_gene: TRBV28
abundance: NA
d_gene: NA

CDR3nt: TGCGCCAGCAGCTTAGACAATGAGCAGTTCTTC
CDR3aa: CASSLDNEQFF
j_gene: TRBJ2-1
v_gene: TRBV5-1
abundance: few
d_gene: NA

CDR3nt: TGTGCCTGGAGCCGGTTGACGGGTATTAGGGGGCGCGGAGAGACCCAGTACTTC
CDR3aa: CAWSRLTGIRGRGETQYF
j_gene: TRBJ2-5
v_gene: TRBV30
abundance: NA
d_gene: TRBD1

CDR3nt: TGTGCCAGCAGTCCTGGGACAAACACCGGGGAGCTGTTTTTT
CDR3aa: CASSPGTNTGELFF
j_gene: TRBJ2-2
v_gene: TRBV28
abundance: NA
d_gene: NA

CDR3nt: TGTGCCAGCAGCCTGAAAGCTAGCGGGAGCCTGGATACGCAGTATTTT
CDR3aa: CASSLKASGSLDTQYF
j_gene: TRBJ2-3
v_gene: TRBV7-3
abundance: few
d_gene: TRBD2

CDR3nt: TGTGCCAGCAGCGCCGGGACAGGGGCCCCTATCAAGCTCTTATTT
CDR3aa: CASSAGTGAPIKLLF
j_gene: TRBJ1-1
v_gene: TRBV9
abundance: NA
d_gene: TRBD1

CDR3nt: TGTGCCAGCAGCGACCAGAGTTCCTACGAGCAGTACTTC
CDR3aa: CASSDQSSYEQYF
j_gene: TRBJ2-7
v_gene: TRBV9
abundance: NA
d_gene: NA

CDR3nt: TGTGCCAGTAGTCCGGGACAGGGGCGTTCCTACGAGCAGTACTTC
CDR3aa: CASSPGQGRSYEQYF
j_gene: TRBJ2-7
v_gene: TRBV19
abundance: NA
d_gene: TRBD1